The clone carrying this T cell receptor (beta chain) was observed a single time. What it binds is unknown. The assay was immunoSEQ multiplex PCR, and TCRdb's table has in-frame clones only and misses some. This repertoire shows some 100,000 clones, about 90% found once; its top ten account for roughly 0.97%. The entry originates in a study of graft-versus-host responses after intestinal transplantation. Study information: Every transplant recipient was induced with anti-thymocyte globulin, then maintained on tacrolimus and steroids for roughly 3 years.

This CDR3 is 13 amino acids long. The V end was cut by 2 bases, the J end by 5 bases, with 10 bases between. CDR1 is SGHNT and CDR2 is YYREEE in the germline V gene (reference sequence). The source of this sequence is a human donor who was the organ donor for an intestinal transplant. The chain joins TRBV5-4 to TRBJ2-5; D is unclear. The sample was unstimulated CD4+ T cells sorted from spleen or lymph node cells, taken before transplant. CDR3 sequence (DNA): TGTGCCAGCAGCTTCGGGCTGTGGGAGACCCAGTACTTC. Its protein is CASSFGLWETQYF.